The present entry profiles one TCR beta chain with its context. Its specificity is not known. The repertoire was sequenced with immunoSEQ multiplex PCR; TCRdb's copy has only in-frame clones and lacks some. The sample lists more than 2 million clones; about 95% were seen once. V shed 2 bases and J shed 5 bases, with 7 bases lying between them. Germline V gene sequence: CDR1 SGHNT, CDR2 YENEEA. CDR3 length: 13 amino acids. This sample is drawn from a study of shared clonotypes between healthy human individuals. Whole-study context: Every donor yielded three CD4 naive, three CD4 memory, two CD8 naive and one CD8 memory plate.

Notes on the study in general: In a few donors, around 4.5% of naive CD4 clonotypes appeared in common. Shared clonotypes across all four donors exceeded non-shared ones in generation probability. How much donors shared clonotypes was expected to be affected by sequencing depth.

Terminally differentiated effector memory CD45RA+ cells were left out of the naive CD8 fraction, which was CD45RO-negative and positively selected for CCR7. Input material: naive CD8+ T cells sorted from blood. The chain couples TRBV11-3 to TRBJ2-1, with no clear D. The clonotype originates from a man aged 18 to 29 in good health. The CDR3 reads CASSLSPDNEQFF. CDR3 sequence (DNA): TGTGCCAGCAGCTTATCACCAGACAATGAGCAGTTCTTC. Complete variable domain (other parts from reference TRBV11-3 and TRBJ2-1): EAGVVQSPRYKIIEKKQPVAFWCNPISGHNTLYWYLQNLGQGPELLIRYENEEAVDDSQLPKDRFSAERLKGVDSTLKIQPAELGDSAVYLCASSLSPDNEQFFGPGTRLTVL.